A single sample is the source of the 13 T cell receptor beta chains below, sequenced in a study of blood T cell repertoires in COVID-19. Only in-frame clones appear in the TCRdb table, and some are missing; sequencing was by immunoSEQ multiplex PCR. The sample yields around 84,000 clones, 85% seen once. Sequencing was carried out using peripheral blood. The receptors were gathered from a man of 80 years or more with active or convalescent COVID-19.

This chain connects TRBV3-1 (or the pseudogene TRBV3-2) to TRBJ2-1; TRBD2 matches 7 bases. In germline, CDR1 is LGHDT, CDR2 YNNKEL (reference sequence). Trimming at V came to 3 bases and at J to 6 bases, leaving 8 bases not matched to a gene. This CDR3 spans 15 amino acids. CDR3 protein: CASSQSPSSGNEQFF. In DNA form, the CDR3 reads TGTGCCAGCAGCCAGAGTCCCTCTAGCGGCAATGAGCAGTTCTTC.

The CDR3 DNA reads TGTGCCAGCAGTGAACGTCAGGGTAACGCCGGGGAGCTGTTTTTT. It translates to CASSERQGNAGELFF. The chain couples TRBV2 to TRBJ2-2, with D perhaps TRBD1 (5 bases). V was trimmed by 2 bases and J by 6 bases, leaving 13 bases between them. This CDR3 comprises 15 residues. Germline CDR1 SNHLY, CDR2 FYNNEI.

This clone was seen only a few times. V is TRBV18 and J is TRBJ2-5, with 8 bases lining up with TRBD1. The CDR3 is made up of 17 amino acids. CDR1 and CDR2 (germline): KGHSH, LQKENI. The junction had 11 bases not matched to a gene; V was cut back by 1 base and J by 4 bases. DNA for the CDR3: TGTGCCAGCTCACCACAACGCGCAGGGGGCCATCGAGAGACCCAGTACTTC. Translation: CASSPQRAGGHRETQYF.

The chain carries TRBV27 and TRBJ1-5; 7 bases are shared with TRBD1. V lost 7 bases, J lost 0 bases, and 6 bases stayed unmatched. In germline, CDR1 is MNHEY, CDR2 SMNVEV (reference sequence). This CDR3 region has 15 residues. The CDR3 protein is CASKDRTLSNQPQHF. CDR3 in DNA: TGTGCCAGCAAGGACAGGACCCTTAGCAATCAGCCCCAGCATTTT.

The chain links TRBV2 to TRBJ2-3, with D perhaps TRBD2 (5 bases). CDR1 and CDR2 from the germline V gene are SNHLY and FYNNEI. Trimming cost V 5 bases and J 0 bases, with 15 bases left between them. The CDR3 sequence is 16 residues long. CDR3 protein: CASSPGVAPSTDTQYF. The CDR3, as DNA: TGTGCCAGCAGTCCCGGGGTAGCGCCTAGCACAGATACGCAGTATTTT.

The CDR3 coding sequence is TGTGCCAGCAAAAGCCCGGCCAGCGACTATGGCTACACCTTC. Residues: CASKSPASDYGYTF. The chain joins TRBV2 to TRBJ1-2; D call uncertain. With 7 bases removed from V and 3 bases from J, the gap between germline ends came to 15 bases. Germline CDR1 SNHLY, CDR2 FYNNEI. The CDR3 consists of 14 residues.

The J gene is TRBJ2-6, the V gene TRBV7-3; D is unclear. The V end was cut by 1 base, the J end by 2 bases, with 9 bases between. The CDR3 spans 16 residues. Germline loops: CDR1 SGHTA, CDR2 FQGTGA. The CDR3 sequence is CASSLNAVAGANVLTF. The CDR3 nucleotides read TGTGCCAGCAGCTTAAATGCGGTAGCTGGGGCCAACGTCCTGACTTTC.

In this sample, this clone turned up once. The CDR3 DNA sequence: TGTGCCAGCAGTGAAGACAGGGCTCCGTACAATGAGCAGTTCTTC. Its protein product is CASSEDRAPYNEQFF. V usage is TRBV6-4 and J usage is TRBJ2-1; 7 bases map to TRBD1. Germline CDR1 MRHNA, CDR2 SNTAGT. This CDR3 is built from 15 residues. The V and J ends lost 3 bases and 4 bases, in that order; junction bases with no gene match: 6.

The chain is built from TRBV5-1 and TRBJ1-1; D is ambiguous. This CDR3 contains 14 residues. CDR1 and CDR2 from the germline V gene are SGHRS and YFSETQ. V was clipped by 0 bases and J by 5 bases, with 11 bases between them. The CDR3 DNA reads as TGCGCCAGCAGCTTGGCTAGGTTGGATACTGAAGCTTTCTTT. Translating gives CASSLARLDTEAFF.

The genes are TRBV6-5 and TRBJ1-1; D uncertain. The CDR3 sequence is 14 residues long. Germline loops: CDR1 MNHEY, CDR2 SVGAGI. Trimming cost V 2 bases and J 3 bases, with 10 bases left between them. The CDR3 DNA sequence: TGTGCCAGCAGTTACAGGCCGAGGGACACTGAAGCTTTCTTT. Translation gives CASSYRPRDTEAFF.

The chain has TRBV4-1 and TRBJ1-6; 8 bases map to TRBD1. The germline gives CDR1 MGHRA, CDR2 YSYEKL. This CDR3 spans 17 amino acids. The V segment lost 2 bases and the J segment 8 bases; nucleotides outside the gene matches: 11. The CDR3 DNA sequence: TGCGCCAGCAGCCAAAAGACCGGGACAGGACTAGATTCACCCCTCCACTTT. Its protein product is CASSQKTGTGLDSPLHF.

This clone has more than one count but fewer than ten. The V gene is TRBV19, the J gene TRBJ1-1, with TRBD1 identical over 11 bases. Germline assignment: CDR1 LNHDA and CDR2 SQIVND (reference sequence). J was trimmed by 1 base and V by 4 bases; bases with no gene match: 11. The CDR3 extends over 18 amino acids. CDR3 coding DNA: TGTGCCAGTAGTACCTCCCGGACAGGGGGCAAAAAGAACACTGAAGCTTTCTTT. Its protein is CASSTSRTGGKKNTEAFF.

The gene calls are TRBV19 and TRBJ1-1, with D perhaps TRBD1 (5 bases). The germline V gene encodes CDR1 LNHDA and CDR2 SQIVND (reference sequence). Trimming removed 4 bases from V and 7 bases from J, with 13 bases in between. The CDR3 has 13 amino acids. CDR3 nucleotide sequence: TGTGCCAGTAGTAACGGGGGTTTGGGTGAAGCTTTCTTT. Protein: CASSNGGLGEAFF.